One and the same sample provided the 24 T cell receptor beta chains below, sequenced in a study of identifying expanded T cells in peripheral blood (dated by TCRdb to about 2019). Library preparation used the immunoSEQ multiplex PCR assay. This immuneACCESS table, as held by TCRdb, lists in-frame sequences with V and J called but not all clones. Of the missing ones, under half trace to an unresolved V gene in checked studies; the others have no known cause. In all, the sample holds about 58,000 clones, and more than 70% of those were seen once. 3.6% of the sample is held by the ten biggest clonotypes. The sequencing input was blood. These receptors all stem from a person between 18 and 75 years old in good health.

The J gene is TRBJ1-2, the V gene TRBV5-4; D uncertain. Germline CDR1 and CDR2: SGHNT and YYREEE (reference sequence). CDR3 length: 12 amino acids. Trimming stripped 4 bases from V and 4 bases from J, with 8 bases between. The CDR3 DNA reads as TGTGCCAGCAGCAGCGATGGCTATGGCTACACCTTC. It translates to CASSSDGYGYTF.

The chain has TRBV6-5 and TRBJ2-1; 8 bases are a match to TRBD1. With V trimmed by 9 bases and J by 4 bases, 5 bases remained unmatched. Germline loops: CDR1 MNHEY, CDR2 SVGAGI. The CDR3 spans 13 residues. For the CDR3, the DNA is TGTGCCAGTCGACAGGGGAAATACAATGAGCAGTTCTTC. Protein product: CASRQGKYNEQFF.

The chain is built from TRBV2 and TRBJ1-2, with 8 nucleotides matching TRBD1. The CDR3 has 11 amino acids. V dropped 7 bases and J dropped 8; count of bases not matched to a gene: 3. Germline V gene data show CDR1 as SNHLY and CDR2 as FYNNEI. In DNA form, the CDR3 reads TGTGCCAGCAAGGACAGGGCCGGCTACACCTTC. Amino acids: CASKDRAGYTF.

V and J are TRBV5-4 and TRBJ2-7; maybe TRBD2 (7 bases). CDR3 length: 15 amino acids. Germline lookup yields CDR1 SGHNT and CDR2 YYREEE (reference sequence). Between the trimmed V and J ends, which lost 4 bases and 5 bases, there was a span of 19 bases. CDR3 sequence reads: CASSPQGGGLHEQYF. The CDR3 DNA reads TGTGCCAGCAGCCCCCAAGGGGGAGGGCTCCACGAGCAGTACTTC. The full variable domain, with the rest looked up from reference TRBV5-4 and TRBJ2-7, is ETGVTQSPTHLIKTRGQQVTLRCSSQSGHNTVSWYQQALGQGPQFIFQYYREEENGRGNFPPRFSGLQFPNYSSELNVNALELDDSALYLCASSPQGGGLHEQYFGPGTRLTVT.

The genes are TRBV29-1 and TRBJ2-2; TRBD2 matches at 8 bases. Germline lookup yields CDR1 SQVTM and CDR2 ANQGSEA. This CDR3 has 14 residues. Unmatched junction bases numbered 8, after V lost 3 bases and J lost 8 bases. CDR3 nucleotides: TGCAGCGTTGACCTAGCGGGCAATACAGGGGAGCTGTTTTTT. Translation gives CSVDLAGNTGELFF.

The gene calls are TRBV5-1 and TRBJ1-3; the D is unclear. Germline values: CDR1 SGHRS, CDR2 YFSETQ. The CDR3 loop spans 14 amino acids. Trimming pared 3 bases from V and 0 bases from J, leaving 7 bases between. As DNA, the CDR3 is TGCGCCAGCAGCTCTGAAAGCTCTGGAAACACCATATATTTT. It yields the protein CASSSESSGNTIYF.

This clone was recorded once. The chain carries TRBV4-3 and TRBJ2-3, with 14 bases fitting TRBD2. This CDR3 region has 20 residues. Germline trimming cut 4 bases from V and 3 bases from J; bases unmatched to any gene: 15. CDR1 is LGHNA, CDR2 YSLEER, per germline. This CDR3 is CASSRGTSGRSGISTDTQYF. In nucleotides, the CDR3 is TGCGCCAGCAGCCGGGGGACTAGCGGGAGATCGGGAATTAGTACAGATACGCAGTATTTT.

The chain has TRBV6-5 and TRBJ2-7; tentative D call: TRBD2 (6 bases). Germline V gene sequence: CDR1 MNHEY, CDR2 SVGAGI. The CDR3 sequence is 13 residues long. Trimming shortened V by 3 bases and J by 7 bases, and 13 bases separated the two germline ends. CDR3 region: CASSYFPREEQYF. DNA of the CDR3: TGTGCCAGCAGTTATTTCCCCCGGGAGGAGCAGTACTTC.

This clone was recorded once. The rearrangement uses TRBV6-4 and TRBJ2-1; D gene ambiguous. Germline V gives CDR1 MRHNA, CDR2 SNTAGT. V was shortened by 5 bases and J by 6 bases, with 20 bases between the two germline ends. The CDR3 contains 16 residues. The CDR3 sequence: CASSPQLQLEINEQFF. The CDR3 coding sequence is TGTGCCAGCAGTCCACAGTTACAGTTAGAGATCAATGAGCAGTTCTTC.

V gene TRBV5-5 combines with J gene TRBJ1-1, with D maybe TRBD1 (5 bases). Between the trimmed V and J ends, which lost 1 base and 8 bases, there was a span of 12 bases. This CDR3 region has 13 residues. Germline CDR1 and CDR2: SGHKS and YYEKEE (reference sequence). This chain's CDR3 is CASSLPPTAEAFF. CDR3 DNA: TGTGCCAGCAGCTTGCCCCCGACAGCCGAAGCTTTCTTT. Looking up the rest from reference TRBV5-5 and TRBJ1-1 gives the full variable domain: DAGVTQSPTHLIKTRGQQVTLRCSPISGHKSVSWYQQVLGQGPQFIFQYYEKEERGRGNFPDRFSARQFPNYSSELNVNALLLGDSALYLCASSLPPTAEAFFGQGTRLTVV.

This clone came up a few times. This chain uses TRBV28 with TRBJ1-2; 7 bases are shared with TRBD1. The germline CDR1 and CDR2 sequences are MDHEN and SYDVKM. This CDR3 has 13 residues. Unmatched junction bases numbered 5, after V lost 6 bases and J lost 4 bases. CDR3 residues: CASRGDRAYGYTF. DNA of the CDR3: TGTGCCAGCAGGGGAGACAGGGCCTATGGCTACACCTTC.

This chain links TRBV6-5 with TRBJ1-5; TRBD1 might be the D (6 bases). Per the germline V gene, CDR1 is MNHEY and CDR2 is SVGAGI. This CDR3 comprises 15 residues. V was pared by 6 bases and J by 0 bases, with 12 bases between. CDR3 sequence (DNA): TGTGCCAGCAGAAGGCAGGGGAATAGCAATCAGCCCCAGCATTTT. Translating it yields CASRRQGNSNQPQHF.

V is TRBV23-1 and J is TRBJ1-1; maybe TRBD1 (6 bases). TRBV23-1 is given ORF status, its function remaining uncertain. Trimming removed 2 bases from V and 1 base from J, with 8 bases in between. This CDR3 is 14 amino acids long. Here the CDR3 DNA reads TGCGCCAGCAGTCAACCGGGACAGAACACTGAAGCTTTCTTT. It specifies CASSQPGQNTEAFF.

CDR3 DNA sequence: TGCGCCAGCAGCCGGACTAGCGGGAGTCCATACGAGCAGTACTTC. Translated: CASSRTSGSPYEQYF. The J gene is TRBJ2-7, the V gene TRBV4-1, with 13 bases lining up with TRBD2. The germline V gene encodes CDR1 MGHRA and CDR2 YSYEKL. V lost 4 bases to trimming and J lost 4 bases; unmatched junction nucleotides: 4. The CDR3 length is 15 residues.

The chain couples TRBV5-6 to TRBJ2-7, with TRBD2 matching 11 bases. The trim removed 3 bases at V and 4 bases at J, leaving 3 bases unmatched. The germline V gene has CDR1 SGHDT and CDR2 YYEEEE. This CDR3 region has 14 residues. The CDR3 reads CASSSGTSGYEQYF. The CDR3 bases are TGTGCCAGCAGCTCCGGGACTAGCGGTTACGAGCAGTACTTC.

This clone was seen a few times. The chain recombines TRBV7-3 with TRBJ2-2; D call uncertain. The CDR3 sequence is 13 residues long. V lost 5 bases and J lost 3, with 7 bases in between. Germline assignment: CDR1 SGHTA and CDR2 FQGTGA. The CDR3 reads CASSPRDTGELFF. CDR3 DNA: TGTGCCAGCAGCCCACGGGACACCGGGGAGCTGTTTTTT.

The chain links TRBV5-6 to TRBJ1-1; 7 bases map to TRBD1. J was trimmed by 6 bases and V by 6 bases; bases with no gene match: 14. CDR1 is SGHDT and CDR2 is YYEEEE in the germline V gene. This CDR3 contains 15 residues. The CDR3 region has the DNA TGTGCCAGCAACCGGAGGGCAGGGGGTATCCCTGAAGCTTTCTTT. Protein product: CASNRRAGGIPEAFF.

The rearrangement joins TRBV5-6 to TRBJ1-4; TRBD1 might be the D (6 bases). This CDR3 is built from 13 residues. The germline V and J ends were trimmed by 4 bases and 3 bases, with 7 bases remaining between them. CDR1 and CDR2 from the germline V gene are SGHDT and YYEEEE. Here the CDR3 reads CASSRTANEKLFF. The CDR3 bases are TGTGCCAGCAGCCGGACAGCTAATGAAAAACTGTTTTTT.

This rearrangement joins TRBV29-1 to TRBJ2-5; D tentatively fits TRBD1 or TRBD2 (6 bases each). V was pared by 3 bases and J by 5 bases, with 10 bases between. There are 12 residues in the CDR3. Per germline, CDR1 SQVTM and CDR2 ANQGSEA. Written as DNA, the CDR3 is TGCAGCGTTGAGTGGGGGGCGGAGACCCAGTACTTC. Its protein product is CSVEWGAETQYF.

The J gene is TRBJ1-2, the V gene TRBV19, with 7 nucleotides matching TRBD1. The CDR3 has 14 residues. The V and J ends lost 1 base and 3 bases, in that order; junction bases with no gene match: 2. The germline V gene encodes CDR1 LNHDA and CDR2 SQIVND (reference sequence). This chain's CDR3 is CASSIVTGDYGYTF. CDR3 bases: TGTGCCAGTAGTATAGTCACAGGGGACTATGGCTACACCTTC.

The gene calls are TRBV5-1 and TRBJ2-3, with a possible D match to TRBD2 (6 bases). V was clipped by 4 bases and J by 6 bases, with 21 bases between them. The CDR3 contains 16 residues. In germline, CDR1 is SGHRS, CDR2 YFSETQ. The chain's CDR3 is CASSAGTSPSLDTQYF. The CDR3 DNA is TGCGCCAGCAGCGCCGGAACTAGCCCTTCACTTGATACGCAGTATTTT. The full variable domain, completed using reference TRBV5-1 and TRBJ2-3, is KAGVTQTPRYLIKTRGQQVTLSCSPISGHRSVSWYQQTPGQGLQFLFEYFSETQRNKGNFPGRFSGRQFSNSRSEMNVSTLELGDSALYLCASSAGTSPSLDTQYFGPGTRLTVL.

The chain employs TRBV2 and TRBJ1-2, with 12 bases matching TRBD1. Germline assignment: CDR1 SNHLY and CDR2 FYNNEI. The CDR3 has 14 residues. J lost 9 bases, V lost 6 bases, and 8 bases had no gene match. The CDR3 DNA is TGTGCCAGCAGAGATGGGACAGGGGGCCAGCGCTACACCTTC. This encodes CASRDGTGGQRYTF. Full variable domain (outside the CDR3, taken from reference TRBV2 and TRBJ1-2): EPEVTQTPSHQVTQMGQEVILRCVPISNHLYFYWYRQILGQKVEFLVSFYNNEISEKSEIFDDQFSVERPDGSNFTLKIRSTKLEDSAMYFCASRDGTGGQRYTFGSGTRLTVV.

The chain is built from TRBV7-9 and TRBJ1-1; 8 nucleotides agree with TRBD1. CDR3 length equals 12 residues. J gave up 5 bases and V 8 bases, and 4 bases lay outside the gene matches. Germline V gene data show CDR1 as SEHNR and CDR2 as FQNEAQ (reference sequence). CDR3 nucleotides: TGTGCCAGCGGCAGGGGGCCAACTGAAGCTTTCTTT. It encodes CASGRGPTEAFF.

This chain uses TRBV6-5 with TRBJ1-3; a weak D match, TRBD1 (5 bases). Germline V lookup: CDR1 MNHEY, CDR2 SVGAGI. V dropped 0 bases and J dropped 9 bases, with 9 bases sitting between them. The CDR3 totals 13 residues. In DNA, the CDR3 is TGTGCCAGCAGTTACTCGGGGGACGGCACCATATATTTT. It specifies CASSYSGDGTIYF.